This is a list of T cell receptor beta chains from one sample in a study of control samples from healthy donors and cancer patients. Sequenced by immunoSEQ multiplex PCR; TCRdb stores in-frame clones only, minus some. The repertoire holds 130,000 or so clones, over 80% seen once, with over 2% in the top ten. Sequenced material: blood. All receptors derive from a woman between 50 and 59 years old in good health. Both conserved end residues are part of each CDR3. D genes are given only for firm matches. Clone size, where shown, is once, few, many, or a class for clones that have expanded.

CVSSRIPGSEKLFF,TGTGTCAGCAGCCGCATCCCCGGGAGTGAAAAACTGTTTTTT,.,.,14,TRBJ1-4,TRBV7-6
CASSSYEQYF,TGTGCCAGTAGCTCCTACGAGCAGTACTTC,.,.,10,TRBJ2-7,TRBV19
CASSQTGLEAFF,TGTGCCAGCAGTCAGACAGGGCTTGAAGCTTTCTTT,TRBD1,.,12,TRBJ1-1,TRBV27
CAWSVNTDTQYF,TGTGCCTGGAGTGTTAACACAGATACGCAGTATTTT,.,.,12,TRBJ2-3,TRBV30
CSASSGQGMAAFF,TGCAGTGCTAGTTCAGGCCAGGGAATGGCAGCTTTCTTT,.,.,13,TRBJ1-1,TRBV20-1
CAWSVLSRSGNTIYF,TGTGCCTGGAGTGTACTCTCGCGCTCTGGAAACACCATATATTTT,.,.,15,TRBJ1-3,TRBV30
CASQDFSNQPQHF,TGTGCCTCCCAGGACTTTAGCAATCAGCCCCAGCATTTT,.,once,13,TRBJ1-5,TRBV2
CASSPGLGSYEQYF,TGTGCCAGCAGCCCGGGACTCGGCTCCTACGAGCAGTACTTC,.,.,14,TRBJ2-7,TRBV5-6
CASRMKGAGNTEAFF,TGTGCCAGTAGAATGAAGGGGGCAGGAAACACTGAAGCTTTCTTT,TRBD1,.,15,TRBJ1-1,TRBV19
CASSRRQGADTQYF,TGTGCCAGTAGTAGGAGACAGGGGGCAGATACGCAGTATTTT,TRBD1,.,14,TRBJ2-3,TRBV19
CASSAPGAGGTQYF,TGTGCCAGCAGTGCACCGGGGGCGGGGGGGACCCAGTACTTC,TRBD2,once,14,TRBJ2-5,TRBV2
CASSYLAGVSTDTQYF,TGTGCCAGCAGTTACCTAGCGGGGGTTAGCACAGATACGCAGTATTTT,TRBD2,.,16,TRBJ2-3,TRBV6-6
CASSSAFEGSSYNSPLHF,TGTGCCAGCAGCTCCGCCTTTGAGGGGAGCTCCTATAATTCACCCCTCCACTTT,.,.,18,TRBJ1-6,TRBV11-2
CASRQGENTEAFF,TGCGCCAGCAGACAAGGGGAGAACACTGAAGCTTTCTTT,.,.,13,TRBJ1-1,TRBV5-1
CASSMVRGGPTNYGYTF,TGTGCCAGTAGTATGGTGCGGGGAGGGCCGACTAACTATGGCTACACCTTC,.,once,17,TRBJ1-2,TRBV19
CASSGAGNSPLHF,TGTGCCAGCAGCGGAGCGGGTAATTCACCCCTCCACTTT,.,.,13,TRBJ1-6,TRBV11-2
CASSKGPMTGSYF,TGTGCCAGCAGCAAGGGCCCCATGACAGGGTCCTATTTT,.,.,13,TRBJ2-3,TRBV21-1
CAISPGQGGTGELFF,TGTGCCATCAGCCCCGGACAGGGAGGCACCGGGGAGCTGTTTTTT,TRBD1,.,15,TRBJ2-2,TRBV10-3
CSASRQGETQYF,TGCAGTGCTAGTCGCCAGGGAGAGACCCAGTACTTC,.,.,12,TRBJ2-5,TRBV20-1
CASSRTENSPLHF,TGTGCCAGTAGTCGGACAGAAAATTCACCCCTCCACTTT,.,once,13,TRBJ1-6,TRBV19
CASSFGDRGLGGYTF,TGCGCCAGCAGCTTCGGGGACAGGGGGCTGGGTGGCTACACCTTC,TRBD1,.,15,TRBJ1-2,TRBV5-1
CASSVGTGLDQPQHF,TGTGCCAGCAGCGTTGGGACAGGTCTGGATCAGCCCCAGCATTTT,TRBD1,.,15,TRBJ1-5,TRBV9
CASSQGPGGYGYTF,TGTGCCAGCAGCCAAGGCCCCGGTGGGTATGGCTACACCTTC,.,few,14,TRBJ1-2,TRBV3-1/TRBV3-2
CAWSDREETQYF,TGTGCCTGGAGTGACAGGGAAGAGACCCAGTACTTC,.,.,12,TRBJ2-5,TRBV30
CASRRDRTEAFF,TGTGCCAGCAGGCGGGACCGCACTGAAGCTTTCTTT,.,.,12,TRBJ1-1,TRBV6-5
CASSSSRGRRIQPQHF,TGTGCCAGCAGTTCCTCGCGGGGGCGAAGGATTCAGCCCCAGCATTTT,.,.,16,TRBJ1-5,TRBV2
CASSKTGTGSYEQYF,TGTGCCAGCAGCAAAACAGGGACGGGATCCTACGAGCAGTACTTC,.,.,15,TRBJ2-7,TRBV7-8
CASSDHRTRTGANVLTF,TGTGCCAGCAGCGATCATAGGACCCGGACCGGGGCCAACGTCCTGACTTTC,.,once,17,TRBJ2-6,TRBV5-5
CSASLVGEQFF,TGCAGTGCTAGTTTAGTGGGTGAGCAGTTCTTC,.,once,11,TRBJ2-1,TRBV20-1
CASSIDGGETQYF,TGTGCCAGTAGTATAGACGGGGGAGAGACCCAGTACTTC,.,.,13,TRBJ2-5,TRBV19
CASSQTSTGNYGYTF,TGTGCCAGCAGCCAAACCTCGACAGGGAACTATGGCTACACCTTC,TRBD1,.,15,TRBJ1-2,TRBV4-2
CASNGQYTDTQYF,TGTGCCAGCAATGGACAGTACACAGATACGCAGTATTTT,.,few,13,TRBJ2-3,TRBV2
CASSTPGLEQFF,TGTGCCAGTAGTACCCCAGGACTTGAGCAGTTCTTC,.,.,12,TRBJ2-1,TRBV19
CASSSDSYQPQHF,TGTGCCAGCAGCTCGGACAGCTATCAGCCCCAGCATTTT,.,.,13,TRBJ1-5,TRBV7-9
CVLERGGGANVLTF,TGTGTCCTCGAACGGGGAGGTGGGGCCAACGTCCTGACTTTC,.,.,14,TRBJ2-6,TRBV6-5
CATSDSGQGYGYTF,TGTGCCACCAGTGATTCCGGACAGGGATATGGCTACACCTTC,TRBD1,.,14,TRBJ1-2,TRBV24-1
CASGTGQPQHF,TGTGCCAGCGGGACAGGACAGCCCCAGCATTTT,TRBD1,.,11,TRBJ1-5,TRBV6-5
CASRSSLPGSSYEQYF,TGTGCAAGTCGCTCGTCGCTGCCAGGGAGCTCCTACGAGCAGTACTTC,.,.,16,TRBJ2-7,TRBV12-2
CASSGTTGRTEAFF,TGCGCCAGCAGTGGAACTACAGGGAGGACTGAAGCTTTCTTT,.,once,14,TRBJ1-1,TRBV10-1
CASSLAGPAREQYF,TGTGCCAGCAGCTTAGCGGGACCCGCCAGGGAGCAGTACTTC,.,.,14,TRBJ2-7,TRBV11-2
CSASRGATYEQYF,TGCAGTGCTAGTAGGGGGGCGACCTACGAGCAGTACTTC,.,once,13,TRBJ2-7,TRBV20-1
CASSETPDTGELFF,TGCGCCAGCAGTGAGACGCCGGACACCGGGGAGCTGTTTTTT,.,.,14,TRBJ2-2,TRBV10-1
CASSFLQGEQYF,TGTGCCAGCAGCTTCCTACAAGGGGAGCAGTACTTC,.,.,12,TRBJ2-7,TRBV7-8
CASRHGQANNYGYTF,TGTGCCAGCAGACACGGACAGGCGAATAACTATGGCTACACCTTC,TRBD1,few,15,TRBJ1-2,TRBV28
CASSTPTANYGYTF,TGTGCCAGCAGCACCCCGACAGCTAACTATGGCTACACCTTC,.,few,14,TRBJ1-2,TRBV3-1/TRBV3-2